This T cell receptor (beta chain) was profiled in a study of blood T cell repertoires in COVID-19. Clones were sequenced by immunoSEQ multiplex PCR, and TCRdb holds only the in-frame ones, with some missing. The sample includes over 65,000 clones, around 87% seen only once; the top ten take less than 15%. V was cut by 2 bases and J by 8 bases, with 13 bases left in between. Per the germline V gene, CDR1 is MDHEN and CDR2 is SYDVKM. The CDR3 has 15 residues. This TCR was recovered from a human donor in a cohort sampled during active COVID-19. This chain connects TRBV28 to TRBJ1-6; possible D gene TRBD1, 6 bases. Source material: peripheral blood. The CDR3 spells CASSLALDSYSPLHF. DNA for the CDR3: TGTGCCAGCAGTTTAGCATTGGACAGCTATTCACCCCTCCACTTT.